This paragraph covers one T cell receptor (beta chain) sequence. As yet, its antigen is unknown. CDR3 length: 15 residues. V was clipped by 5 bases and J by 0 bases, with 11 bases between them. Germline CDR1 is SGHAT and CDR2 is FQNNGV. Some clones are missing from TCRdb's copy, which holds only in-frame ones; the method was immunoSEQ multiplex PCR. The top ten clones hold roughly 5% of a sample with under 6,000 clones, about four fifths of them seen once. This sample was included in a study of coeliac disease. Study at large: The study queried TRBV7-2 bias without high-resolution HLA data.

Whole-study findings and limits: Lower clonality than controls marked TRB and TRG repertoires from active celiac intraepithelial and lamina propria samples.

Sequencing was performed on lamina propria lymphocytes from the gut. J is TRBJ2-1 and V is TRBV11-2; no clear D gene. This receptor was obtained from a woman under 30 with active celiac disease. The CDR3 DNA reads TGTGCCAGCAGCCCTAGGTTAAGCTCCTACAATGAGCAGTTCTTC. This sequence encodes CASSPRLSSYNEQFF.